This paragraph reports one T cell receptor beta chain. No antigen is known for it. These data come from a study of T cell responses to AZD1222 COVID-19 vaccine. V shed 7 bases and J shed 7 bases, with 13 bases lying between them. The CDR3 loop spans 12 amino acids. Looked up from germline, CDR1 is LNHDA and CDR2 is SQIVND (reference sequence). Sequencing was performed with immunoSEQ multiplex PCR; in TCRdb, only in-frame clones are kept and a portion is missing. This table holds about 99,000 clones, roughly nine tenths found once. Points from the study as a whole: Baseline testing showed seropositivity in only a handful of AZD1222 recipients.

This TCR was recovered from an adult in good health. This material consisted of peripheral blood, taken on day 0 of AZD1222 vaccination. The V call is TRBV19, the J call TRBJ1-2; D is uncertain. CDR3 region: CASNRGGLGYTF. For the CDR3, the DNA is TGTGCCAGTAACCGGGGAGGCCTTGGCTACACCTTC.